The 6 T cell receptor beta chains presented below share a single source sample, sequenced in a study of vaccination and CD4 T cells after COVID-19. Cultured CD4+ T-cell DNA underwent Oncomine TCR Beta short-read sequencing. TCRdb re-derived calls from the PCR reads in MiXCR, one entry per CDR3 protein. The table shows roughly 15,000 distinct CDR3 sequences, with around 38% occurring only once. Their cognate antigens are unknown. As for treatment: approximately 11-day PBMC culture with coronavirus spike peptide pools or control peptides (ViraFEST assay). The material sequenced was CD4+ T cells from blood, cultured in vitro. These receptors originate from a human donor who had recovered from COVID-19.

J is TRBJ2-1 and V is TRBV4-1; D call uncertain. V lost 4 bases and J lost 5, with 3 bases in between. There are 11 residues in the CDR3. Germline loops: CDR1 MGHRA, CDR2 YSYEKL. The CDR3 DNA reads as TGCGCCAGCAGCCGAGACAATGAGCAGTTCTTC. Residues: CASSRDNEQFF.

The rearrangement joins TRBV15 to TRBJ2-1; 9 bases agree with TRBD1. Germline CDR1 reads LNHNV; CDR2 reads YYDKDF (reference sequence). The CDR3 is 17 residues long. Unmatched junction bases numbered 5, after V lost 2 bases and J lost 0 bases. The CDR3 sequence is CATSRTWGQGSYNEQFF. The CDR3 coding sequence is TGTGCCACCAGCAGAACTTGGGGACAGGGCTCCTACAATGAGCAGTTCTTC.

There are a few counts of this clonotype. This sequence joins TRBV27 and TRBJ2-5, with unresolved D. V was shortened by 9 bases and J by 5 bases, with 13 bases between the two germline ends. The CDR3 sequence is 12 residues long. Germline-derived CDR1 and CDR2 are MNHEY and SMNVEV (reference sequence). The CDR3 DNA follows: TGTGCCAGGACTCGAGTTTCGGAGACCCAGTACTTC. Amino acid sequence: CARTRVSETQYF.

In this sample, this clonotype turned up a few times. The CDR3 loop is CASSLTRDTDTQYF. CDR3 DNA: TGCGCCAGCAGTTTGACTCGGGACACAGATACGCAGTATTTT. This sequence joins TRBV10-1 and TRBJ2-3; maybe TRBD2 (5 bases). Trimming left V 5 bases short and J 2 bases short, with 11 bases between. Per the germline V gene, CDR1 is WNHNN and CDR2 is SYGVQD (reference sequence). The CDR3 totals 14 residues.

This clonotype was recorded a few times. The chain employs TRBV20-1 and TRBJ2-1; D is unclear. V was clipped by 7 bases and J by 5 bases, with 18 bases between them. There are 14 residues in the CDR3. Germline CDR1 and CDR2: DFQATT and SNEGSKA (reference sequence). CDR3 nucleotide sequence: TGCAGTGTTCCAAGGGCTACACACGACAATGAGCAGTTCTTC. This gives the protein CSVPRATHDNEQFF.

The V call is TRBV28, the J call TRBJ2-1, with D perhaps matching TRBD1 (7 bases). CDR1 is MDHEN and CDR2 is SYDVKM in the germline V gene. Between the trimmed V and J ends, which lost 6 bases and 0 bases, there was a span of 12 bases. CDR3 length equals 15 residues. The CDR3 coding sequence is TGTGCCAGCAGCCCAGGGGGGAGCTCCTACAATGAGCAGTTCTTC. This codes for CASSPGGSSYNEQFF.